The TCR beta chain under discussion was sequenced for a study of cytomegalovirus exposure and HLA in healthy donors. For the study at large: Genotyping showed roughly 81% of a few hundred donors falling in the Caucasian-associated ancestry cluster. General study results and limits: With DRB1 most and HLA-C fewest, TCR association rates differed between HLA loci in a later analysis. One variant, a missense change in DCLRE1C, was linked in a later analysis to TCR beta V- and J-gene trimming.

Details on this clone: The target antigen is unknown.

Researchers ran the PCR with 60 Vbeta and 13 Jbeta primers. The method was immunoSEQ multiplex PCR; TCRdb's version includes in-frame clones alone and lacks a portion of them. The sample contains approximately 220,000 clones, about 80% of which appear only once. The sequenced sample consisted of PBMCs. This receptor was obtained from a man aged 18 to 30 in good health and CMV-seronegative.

The CDR3, as DNA: TGTGCCAGCAGCTCCATCAACACAGGGTCCGAGCAGTACTTC. Translating it yields CASSSINTGSEQYF. The chain couples TRBV7-3 to TRBJ2-7, with TRBD1 as a possible D gene (6 bases). This CDR3 spans 14 amino acids. V lost 4 bases, J lost 6 bases, and 16 bases lay in between. CDR1 and CDR2 from the germline V gene are SGHTA and FQGTGA.